This T cell receptor beta chain was captured by sequencing in a study of monozygotic twins with inflammatory bowel disease. Total RNA, at roughly 3,700 ng, went into every TCR library. The cDNA of both the TCRalpha and TCRbeta chains was subjected to two nested PCRs of around 15 and 9 cycles. With the 5' RACE reads reprocessed, TCRdb shows one record per CDR3 protein and no DNA. The sample's table shows about 420,000 distinct CDR3 sequences. A roughly 2.5 ml blood sample was drawn per donor. The germline V gene has CDR1 SGHDN and CDR2 FVKESK. The CDR3 loop spans 15 amino acids. The V gene is TRBV14, the J gene TRBJ2-3. The sequencing input was blood. This clonotype was sampled from a human donor with ulcerative colitis or Crohn's disease, or a healthy co-twin of an affected twin (not recorded which). The CDR3 spells CASSQSARGTDTQYF.